The 32 T cell receptor beta chains reported below all come from one sample, sequenced in a study of T cells in Graves' hyperthyroidism and ophthalmopathy. Amplified regions were TCR beta CDR3 sequences from RNA transcripts. The HTBI set primed first-round TCR CDR3 RT-PCR. From the multiplex PCR reads, TCRdb called clonotypes with MiXCR, one entry per CDR3 protein. This table has 600,000 or so distinct CDR3 sequences, around 16% appearing once. The source material was blood. Source of these receptors: a woman under 40 with Graves' hyperthyroidism.

This clonotype was counted at least ten times. V usage is TRBV5-6 and J usage is TRBJ2-7; 7 bases align to TRBD1. There are 15 residues in the CDR3. J was trimmed by 4 bases and V by 1 base; bases with no gene match: 8. Per germline, CDR1 SGHDT and CDR2 YYEEEE. This CDR3 is CASSLYPGGTYEQYF. CDR3 DNA: TGTGCCAGCAGCTTGTATCCAGGGGGTACTTACGAGCAGTACTTC.

This clonotype showed up many times. The chain uses TRBV12-3 or TRBV12-4 and TRBJ2-7; 10 nucleotides align to TRBD2. The J segment lost 6 bases and the V segment lost 1 base, leaving 9 bases of the junction unmatched. CDR3 length equals 16 residues. The CDR3 nucleotides read TGTGCCAGCAGTTTAGGACCAAGCGGGAGGGCCGCCGAGCAGTACTTC. This encodes CASSLGPSGRAAEQYF.

This clonotype was observed many times. The J gene is TRBJ2-5, the V gene TRBV11-2; D is unclear. Germline V gene data show CDR1 as SGHAT and CDR2 as FQNNGV. V lost 1 base to trimming and J lost 1 base, with 13 bases between them. CDR3 size: 16 residues. CDR3 nucleotide sequence: TGTGCCAGCAGCTTAGGTGCCTCGTCCTCCCAAGAGACCCAGTACTTC. Its translation: CASSLGASSSQETQYF.

With regard to this clonotype: At one end the junction does not follow the germline gene, possibly because of a read error. This sequence joins TRBV7-2 and TRBJ2-1, with 8 bases that match TRBD1. Per the germline V gene, CDR1 is SGHTA and CDR2 is FQGNSA. There are 16 residues in the CDR3. The CDR3 sequence: CASGLTGTGVSNEQFF. For the CDR3, the DNA is TGTGCCAGCGGCTTAACCGGGACAGGAGTGTCCAATGAGCAGTTCTTC. The variable domain in full, with the rest retrieved from reference TRBV7-2 and TRBJ2-1, is GAGVSQSPSNKVTEKGKDVELRCDPISGHTALYWYRQSLGQGLEFLIYFQGNSAPDKSGLPSDRFSAERTGGSVSTLTIQRTQQEDSAVYLCASGLTGTGVSNEQFFGPGTRLTVL.

Of note for this clonotype: This sequence may be a read error, since a much larger clone differs from it by one base. The chain carries TRBV6-5 and TRBJ2-3; 12 bases are shared with TRBD2. Germline V lookup: CDR1 MNHEY, CDR2 SVGAGI. This CDR3 contains 18 residues. The CDR3 loop is CASSSPSGRALVADMQYF. The CDR3 nucleotides read TGTGCCAGCAGTTCCCCTAGCGGGAGGGCCTTGGTGGCAGATATGCAGTATTTT.

The chain employs TRBV5-1 and TRBJ2-3, with D possibly matching TRBD1 (5 bases). Germline CDR1 reads SGHRS; CDR2 reads YFSETQ. There are 16 residues in the CDR3. V gave up 4 bases and J gave up 0 bases, with 15 bases separating them. CDR3 protein: CASSRDSLSSTDTQYF. The DNA for the CDR3 is TGCGCCAGCAGCCGTGACAGTCTCTCTAGCACAGATACGCAGTATTTT. Based on the CDR3 plus reference TRBV5-1 and TRBJ2-3, the full variable domain is KAGVTQTPRYLIKTRGQQVTLSCSPISGHRSVSWYQQTPGQGLQFLFEYFSETQRNKGNFPGRFSGRQFSNSRSEMNVSTLELGDSALYLCASSRDSLSSTDTQYFGPGTRLTVL.

This clonotype was detected a few times. The V call is TRBV6-1, the J call TRBJ2-7, with 10 nucleotides matching TRBD1. The CDR3 contains 14 residues. V lost 5 bases and J lost 3; bases outside the gene matches: 4. Germline CDR1 MNHNS, CDR2 SASEGT. The CDR3 DNA reads TGTGCCAGCAGTCAGACAGGGGGCATCTACGAGCAGTACTTC. Translation: CASSQTGGIYEQYF.

This clonotype occurred many times. V usage is TRBV6-1 and J usage is TRBJ2-1; 13 nucleotides match TRBD2. Germline CDR1 MNHNS, CDR2 SASEGT. The length of the CDR3 is 15 residues. V lost 3 bases and J lost 10; bases outside the gene matches: 6. The CDR3 sequence: CASSDTSGRAGEQFF. In DNA, the CDR3 is TGTGCCAGCAGTGACACTAGCGGGAGGGCCGGGGAGCAGTTCTTC.

This clonotype was counted only a few times. The chain joins TRBV20-1 to TRBJ2-2; D is uncertain. V was cut by 0 bases and J by 1 base, with 9 bases left in between. The CDR3 is 15 residues long. In germline, CDR1 is DFQATT, CDR2 SNEGSKA (reference sequence). For the CDR3, the DNA is TGCAGTGCTAGAGACTCCGAAAGGAACACCGGGGAGCTGTTTTTT. Its translation is CSARDSERNTGELFF.

This clonotype showed up just a few times. The V call is TRBV15, the J call TRBJ2-7, with unresolved D. CDR3 length: 13 residues. V was cut by 1 base and J by 3 bases, with 7 bases left in between. CDR1 and CDR2 (germline): LNHNV, YYDKDF (reference sequence). The CDR3 DNA is TGTGCCACCAGCAGAGGGTACGACTACGAGCAGTACTTC. Its protein is CATSRGYDYEQYF.

This clonotype came up many times. The chain couples TRBV5-1 to TRBJ1-1, with TRBD1 matching 11 bases. Looked up from germline, CDR1 is SGHRS and CDR2 is YFSETQ. The CDR3 spans 16 residues. With V trimmed by 2 bases and J by 1 base, 4 bases remained unmatched. CDR3 nucleotide sequence: TGCGCCAGCAGCTTCGGACAGGGGGCGTGGAACACTGAAGCTTTCTTT. Its protein product is CASSFGQGAWNTEAFF. Looking up the rest from reference TRBV5-1 and TRBJ1-1 gives the full variable domain: KAGVTQTPRYLIKTRGQQVTLSCSPISGHRSVSWYQQTPGQGLQFLFEYFSETQRNKGNFPGRFSGRQFSNSRSEMNVSTLELGDSALYLCASSFGQGAWNTEAFFGQGTRLTVV.

This clonotype was seen more than once but under ten times. The gene calls are TRBV6-2 or TRBV6-3 and TRBJ2-7; D unresolved. Per germline, CDR1 MNHEY and CDR2 SVGEGT. The CDR3 runs 12 residues. Trimming removed 6 bases at V and 4 bases at J, with 10 bases between. This chain's CDR3 is CASRRGLYEQYF. In nucleotides, the CDR3 is TGTGCCAGCAGAAGAGGTCTGTACGAGCAGTACTTC.

This clonotype was recorded many times. The J gene is TRBJ2-7, the V gene TRBV6-5; weak D call: TRBD2 (6 bases). With 2 bases removed from V and 4 bases from J, the gap between germline ends came to 12 bases. This CDR3 has 14 residues. Germline V gene sequence: CDR1 MNHEY, CDR2 SVGAGI. CDR3 protein: CASSYRTSSYEQYF. The CDR3 DNA follows: TGTGCCAGCAGTTACAGAACTAGCTCTTACGAGCAGTACTTC.

This clonotype was counted many times. The chain couples TRBV28 to TRBJ2-7; 7 bases are shared with TRBD2. The CDR3 consists of 14 residues. Germline V gene data show CDR1 as MDHEN and CDR2 as SYDVKM. Germline trimming cut 5 bases from V and 6 bases from J; bases unmatched to any gene: 10. CDR3 sequence reads: CASSPLLGEGEQYF. In DNA form, the CDR3 reads TGTGCCAGCAGTCCCCTTTTGGGGGAGGGCGAGCAGTACTTC. Full variable domain (rest looked up from reference TRBV28 and TRBJ2-7): DVKVTQSSRYLVKRTGEKVFLECVQDMDHENMFWYRQDPGLGLRLIYFSYDVKMKEKGDIPEGYSVSREKKERFSLILESASTNQTSMYLCASSPLLGEGEQYFGPGTRLTVT.

This clonotype has a count of ten or more. This chain connects TRBV7-9 to TRBJ2-1; 9 positions match TRBD2. The germline V gene has CDR1 SEHNR and CDR2 FQNEAQ (reference sequence). J was trimmed by 2 bases and V by 4 bases; bases with no gene match: 6. The CDR3 covers 16 residues. The CDR3 DNA follows: TGTGCCAGCAGCTCTTCGATAGCGGGAGCCTACAATGAGCAGTTCTTC. It yields the protein CASSSSIAGAYNEQFF.

Turning to this clonotype: Being one base from a much bigger clone, this may be a read error. The CDR3 nucleotides are TGTGCCAGCAGCTTAAGGGGGATTTCTGTCGGCTTCTTT. It specifies CASSLRGISVGFF. The chain recombines TRBV7-8 with TRBJ1-1; TRBD1 is a possible D gene (6 bases). This CDR3 spans 13 amino acids. Germline loops: CDR1 SGHVS, CDR2 FQNEAQ. Trimming left V 2 bases short and J 14 bases short, with 18 bases between.

This clonotype was seen many times. The chain combines TRBV29-1 with TRBJ1-1; 9 nucleotides line up with TRBD1. Germline-derived CDR1 and CDR2 are SQVTM and ANQGSEA. The CDR3 length is 16 residues. V lost 4 bases and J lost 1; bases outside the gene matches: 10. In nucleotides, the CDR3 is TGCAGCGTTGCCGGGACAGGGCTTTCTTCGAACACTGAAGCTTTCTTT. It is translated as CSVAGTGLSSNTEAFF.

This clonotype has a count of ten or more. The V gene is TRBV6-2 or TRBV6-3, the J gene TRBJ2-1; the match to TRBD2 covers 9 bases. Germline V lookup: CDR1 MNHEY, CDR2 SVGEGT. The CDR3 totals 13 residues. V lost 7 bases, J lost 8 bases, and 6 bases stayed unmatched. The CDR3 loop reads CASKKREVDEQFF. The CDR3 nucleotides read TGTGCCAGCAAGAAGCGGGAGGTCGATGAGCAGTTCTTC.

This clonotype was recorded at least ten times. The rearrangement links TRBV6-5 to TRBJ2-1, with D unresolved. Germline CDR1 and CDR2: MNHEY and SVGAGI. V lost 4 bases and J lost 6, with 7 bases in between. The length of the CDR3 is 12 residues. The CDR3 sequence is CASSSTRNEQFF. CDR3 DNA sequence: TGTGCCAGCAGTTCCACTCGCAATGAGCAGTTCTTC.

This clonotype occurred many times. The rearrangement uses TRBV11-2 and TRBJ2-3, with 9 bases lining up with TRBD2. J was trimmed by 4 bases and V by 6 bases; bases with no gene match: 8. The length of the CDR3 is 15 residues. The germline CDR1 and CDR2 sequences are SGHAT and FQNNGV. The CDR3 DNA reads TGTGCCAGCAGTTTTAGCGGGAGCATCGCAGATACGCAGTATTTT. Translated, it gives CASSFSGSIADTQYF. Full variable domain (outside the CDR3, taken from reference TRBV11-2 and TRBJ2-3): EAGVAQSPRYKIIEKRQSVAFWCNPISGHATLYWYQQILGQGPKLLIQFQNNGVVDDSQLPKDRFSAERLKGVDSTLKIQPAKLEDSAVYLCASSFSGSIADTQYFGPGTRLTVL.

This clonotype occurred once. This chain uses TRBV27 with TRBJ1-2; 7 bases agree with TRBD1. Trimming took 7 bases from V and 0 from J; bases not matched to a gene: 14. The CDR3 covers 17 residues. Per the germline V gene, CDR1 is MNHEY and CDR2 is SMNVEV (reference sequence). CDR3 bases: TGTGCCAGCATACCGATGTGGGGGACAGCTTCTAACTATGGCTACACCTTC. It specifies CASIPMWGTASNYGYTF.

Worth noting for this clonotype: This sequence may be a read error, since a much larger clone differs from it by one base. The chain has TRBV20-1 and TRBJ2-1, with 7 bases fitting TRBD1. Trimming took 5 bases from V and 8 from J; bases not matched to a gene: 15. The germline V gene encodes CDR1 DFQATT and CDR2 SNEGSKA (reference sequence). The CDR3 loop spans 15 amino acids. The CDR3 sequence: CSARITDRDDDEQFF. CDR3 DNA sequence: TGCAGTGCTCGAATTACCGACAGGGACGACGATGAGCAGTTCTTC.

The V gene is TRBV6-1, the J gene TRBJ1-5, with a possible D match to TRBD1 (6 bases). Germline loops: CDR1 MNHNS, CDR2 SASEGT. V lost 7 bases and J lost 4, with 11 bases in between. CDR3 length: 13 amino acids. Here the CDR3 DNA reads TGTGCCAGCACGAGACAGGAGAATCAGCCCCAGCATTTT. Translating gives CASTRQENQPQHF.

This clonotype was observed a few times. The J gene is TRBJ2-7, the V gene TRBV19; TRBD2 matches 9 bases. The junction had 3 bases not matched to a gene; V was cut back by 3 bases and J by 3 bases. This CDR3 spans 14 amino acids. Looked up from germline, CDR1 is LNHDA and CDR2 is SQIVND (reference sequence). This chain's CDR3 is CASSMAGGDYEQYF. CDR3 coding DNA: TGTGCCAGTAGTATGGCGGGAGGGGACTACGAGCAGTACTTC.

This clonotype was observed many times. The chain is built from TRBV5-1 and TRBJ1-4; D is perhaps TRBD1 (5 bases). CDR1 SGHRS and CDR2 YFSETQ come from the germline V gene. The CDR3 is 14 amino acids. V lost 5 bases and J lost 8, with 16 bases in between. The CDR3, as DNA: TGCGCCAGCAGTGGGCAGGGTCCGCCAGAAAAACTGTTTTTT. This codes for CASSGQGPPEKLFF.

The chain combines TRBV29-1 with TRBJ1-2, with 10 bases fitting TRBD1. Germline V gene data show CDR1 as SQVTM and CDR2 as ANQGSEA. The V segment lost 3 bases and the J segment 8 bases; nucleotides outside the gene matches: 6. The CDR3 is 13 residues long. CDR3 sequence reads: CSVDTGTGVGYTF. The CDR3 bases are TGCAGCGTTGATACCGGGACAGGGGTCGGCTACACCTTC.

The sample holds many counts of this clonotype. V and J are TRBV20-1 and TRBJ2-1, with D tentatively TRBD1 (6 bases). Germline V CDR1 and CDR2: DFQATT, SNEGSKA (reference sequence). Trimming stripped 3 bases from V and 6 bases from J, with 18 bases between. The CDR3 is 15 amino acids. The DNA for the CDR3 is TGCAGTGCTAGTCTCGTGGCTAGGGGGTCCAATGAGCAGTTCTTC. As protein: CSASLVARGSNEQFF.

As concerns this clonotype: It may be a read error: a sequence one base away is much more abundant. The rearrangement joins TRBV10-3 to TRBJ2-3, with 8 nucleotides matching TRBD2. The CDR3 has 16 amino acids. Germline CDR1 ENHRY, CDR2 SYGVKD. CDR3 DNA: TGTGCCGTCAGGTTGACTAGCGCGGGCAGCACAGATACGCAGTATTTT. This encodes CAVRLTSAGSTDTQYF.

This clonotype was detected ten times or more. V usage is TRBV28 and J usage is TRBJ2-1, with no clear D. CDR1 is MDHEN and CDR2 is SYDVKM in the germline V gene. With 8 bases removed from V and 0 bases from J, the gap between germline ends came to 11 bases. This CDR3 contains 14 residues. CDR3 sequence reads: CASQTAVSYNEQFF. The CDR3 bases are TGTGCCAGCCAAACTGCGGTCTCCTACAATGAGCAGTTCTTC.

This clonotype was recorded a few times. The genes are TRBV20-1 and TRBJ2-3; 7 bases agree with TRBD2. The CDR3 is 13 amino acids. The germline V gene has CDR1 DFQATT and CDR2 SNEGSKA (reference sequence). J lost 4 bases, V lost 6 bases, and 7 bases had no gene match. Here the CDR3 reads CSAEGLDPDTQYF. CDR3 nucleotides: TGCAGTGCCGAAGGACTAGACCCAGATACGCAGTATTTT.

CDR3 amino acids: CASSVGGSNTYEQYF. DNA of the CDR3: TGTGCCAGCAGCGTAGGGGGTTCCAACACCTACGAGCAGTACTTC. V is TRBV9 and J is TRBJ2-7; D remains ambiguous. The CDR3 spans 15 residues. Germline CDR1 SGDLS, CDR2 YYNGEE. Trimming shortened V by 0 bases and J by 2 bases, and 12 bases separated the two germline ends.

This chain links TRBV12-3 or TRBV12-4 with TRBJ1-5, with a possible D match to TRBD1 (5 bases). V lost 6 bases and J lost 4, with 16 bases in between. The CDR3 sequence is 15 residues long. The CDR3 DNA reads as TGTGCCAGCAGGTTGTTGGGGGGGGGAAATCAGCCCCAGCATTTT. Translated: CASRLLGGGNQPQHF.